These T cell receptor beta chains were read from a single sample in a study of beta chain features in type 1 diabetes. Some clones are missing from TCRdb's copy, which holds only in-frame ones; the method was immunoSEQ multiplex PCR. The table shows 500,000 to 650,000 clones, with approximately 13% occurring only once. The specimen was naive CD4+ T cells from blood. These receptors came from a man aged 25-40 years with type 1 diabetes. Both conserved end residues are part of each CDR3. The order of the fields is V gene, CDR3 protein.

v_gene: TRBV5-1; CDR3aa: CASSFLGPTATGELFF
v_gene: TRBV7-2; CDR3aa: CASSLARGGDTQYF
v_gene: TRBV7-7; CDR3aa: CASSRDRNTEAFF
v_gene: TRBV30; CDR3aa: CAWSLRTGGYGYTF
v_gene: TRBV7-8; CDR3aa: CASSSGTGFAGELFF
v_gene: TRBV7-2; CDR3aa: CASSLSGGPPGETQYF
v_gene: TRBV28; CDR3aa: CASSLGQTGYTF
v_gene: TRBV6-1; CDR3aa: CAAGRDTGFYEQYF
v_gene: TRBV18; CDR3aa: CASSPTGTGAGEQYF
v_gene: TRBV18; CDR3aa: CASSPEDEQPQHF
v_gene: TRBV11-2; CDR3aa: CASSLEYGTQYF
v_gene: TRBV27; CDR3aa: CASSLAGGPYEQYF
v_gene: TRBV5-1; CDR3aa: CASSSGTSTDTQYF
v_gene: TRBV9; CDR3aa: CASSADLGPYEQYF
v_gene: TRBV7-2; CDR3aa: CASCPQGSSEQYF
v_gene: TRBV5-1; CDR3aa: CASSLPDRETQYF
v_gene: TRBV20-1; CDR3aa: CSARDYAEAFF
v_gene: TRBV30; CDR3aa: CAWATGTTNEKLFF
v_gene: TRBV7-3; CDR3aa: CASSETVGETQYF
v_gene: TRBV20-1; CDR3aa: CSARGQGKVF
v_gene: TRBV7-2; CDR3aa: CASSFSQETQYF
v_gene: TRBV11-2; CDR3aa: CASSLHRDTQYF
v_gene: TRBV5-1; CDR3aa: CASSVGVTNEKLFF
v_gene: TRBV13; CDR3aa: CASSPGGAIYNEQFF
v_gene: TRBV11-2; CDR3aa: CASSLGGNTDTQYF
v_gene: TRBV30; CDR3aa: CAWSTLGLTQETQYF
v_gene: TRBV6-4; CDR3aa: CASSDGRDRGSPLHF
v_gene: TRBV5-7; CDR3aa: CASSPRGQFF
v_gene: TRBV10-3; CDR3aa: CAISSEALEQYF
v_gene: TRBV4-3; CDR3aa: CASSQEWGGSYNEQFF
v_gene: TRBV6-5; CDR3aa: CASTIDNEQFF
v_gene: TRBV20-1; CDR3aa: CSAGQIYGYTF
v_gene: TRBV6-6; CDR3aa: CASRAMTLHF
v_gene: TRBV14; CDR3aa: CASSQLTGPYEQYF
v_gene: TRBV14; CDR3aa: CASSQEAIVGF
v_gene: TRBV18; CDR3aa: CASSPPLAGNSPLHF
v_gene: TRBV7-8; CDR3aa: CASRFSGGAETQYF
v_gene: TRBV7-9; CDR3aa: CASGGDSIPSYEQYF
v_gene: TRBV18; CDR3aa: CASSPLQGSYSGNTIYF
v_gene: TRBV6-5; CDR3aa: CASSSDRAKETQYF
v_gene: TRBV6-5; CDR3aa: CASSYAAGELFF
v_gene: TRBV7-2; CDR3aa: CASSRRSGNEKLFF
v_gene: TRBV4-2; CDR3aa: CASSLQGASNQPQHF
v_gene: TRBV6-1; CDR3aa: CASSEQGGTEAFF